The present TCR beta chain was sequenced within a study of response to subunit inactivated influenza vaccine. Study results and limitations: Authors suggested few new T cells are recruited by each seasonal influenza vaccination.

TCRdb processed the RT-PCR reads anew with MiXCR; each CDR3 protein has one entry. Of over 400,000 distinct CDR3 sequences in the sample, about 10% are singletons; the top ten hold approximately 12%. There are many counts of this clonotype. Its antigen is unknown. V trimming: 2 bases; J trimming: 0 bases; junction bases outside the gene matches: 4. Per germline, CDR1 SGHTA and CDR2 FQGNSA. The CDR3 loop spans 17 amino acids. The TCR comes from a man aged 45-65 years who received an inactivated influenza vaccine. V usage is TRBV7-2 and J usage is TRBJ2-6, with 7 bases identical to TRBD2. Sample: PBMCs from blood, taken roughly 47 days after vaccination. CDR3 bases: TGTGCCAGCAGCTTATTCACTAGCGCCTCTGGGGCCAACGTCCTGACTTTC. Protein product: CASSLFTSASGANVLTF.